This passage covers 10 T cell receptor beta chains from one sample sequenced in a study of T cells in Graves' hyperthyroidism and ophthalmopathy. Amplification of TCR beta CDR3 regions was performed using RNA transcripts as template. During a first-round RT-PCR of the TCR CDR3, the HTBI primer set was used. TCRdb passed the multiplex PCR reads through MiXCR, listing each CDR3 protein once. The sample shows some 560,000 distinct CDR3 sequences, more than 15% of them seen only once. Sequencing was done on a sample of blood. All receptors derive from a woman in her twenties or thirties with Graves' hyperthyroidism.

The V call is TRBV5-8, the J call TRBJ2-4; D is unresolved. This CDR3 comprises 15 residues. CDR1 and CDR2 from the germline V gene are SGHTS and YDEGEE. The ends were cut back, 1 base at V and 0 bases at J, with 8 bases in the middle. The CDR3 bases are TGTGCCAGCAGCTTGTATGTTCTAGCCAAAAACATTCAGTACTTC. This gives the protein CASSLYVLAKNIQYF. The full variable domain, in which reference TRBV5-8 and TRBJ2-4 provide the parts outside the CDR3, is EAGVTQSPTHLIKTRGQQATLRCSPISGHTSVYWYQQALGLGLQFLLWYDEGEERNRGNFPPRFSGRQFPNYSSELNVNALELEDSALYLCASSLYVLAKNIQYFGAGTRLSVL.

The V call is TRBV11-3, the J call TRBJ2-7; 9 bases map to TRBD1. The ends lost 5 bases at V and 1 base at J; junction bases unmatched: 6. The CDR3 runs 15 residues. Germline CDR1 is SGHNT and CDR2 is YENEEA. The CDR3 sequence is CASSAGTGFSYEQYF. Written as DNA, the CDR3 is TGTGCCAGCAGCGCCGGGACAGGGTTTTCCTACGAGCAGTACTTC.

This clonotype was found many times. The chain uses TRBV7-9 and TRBJ2-1; D might be TRBD1 or TRBD2, each matching 5 bases. Germline lookup yields CDR1 SEHNR and CDR2 FQNEAQ (reference sequence). The CDR3 is 13 residues long. Trimming removed 1 base at V and 8 bases at J, with 9 bases between. DNA of the CDR3: TGTGCCAGCAGCTTAGATCTGGGGGATGAGCAGTTCTTC. Translated, it gives CASSLDLGDEQFF. Based on the CDR3 plus reference TRBV7-9 and TRBJ2-1, the full variable domain is DTGVSQNPRHKITKRGQNVTFRCDPISEHNRLYWYRQTLGQGPEFLTYFQNEAQLEKSRLLSDRFSAERPKGSFSTLEIQRTEQGDSAMYLCASSLDLGDEQFFGPGTRLTVL.

About this clonotype: Just one base apart from a much larger clone, this may be a read error. The V call is TRBV29-1, the J call TRBJ2-7; D is uncertain. From germline, CDR1 is SQVTM and CDR2 ANQGSEA. The CDR3 spans 13 residues. Trimming cost V 5 bases and J 2 bases, with 13 bases left between them. In nucleotides, the CDR3 is TGCAGCGTTTCGGGCATCGGGCCCTACGAGCAGTACTTC. As protein: CSVSGIGPYEQYF.

Many counts were recorded for this clonotype. V is TRBV7-2 and J is TRBJ2-1; 8 bases are shared with TRBD2. V was clipped by 2 bases and J by 7 bases; unmatched bases: 4. The CDR3 is 14 amino acids. Looked up from germline, CDR1 is SGHTA and CDR2 is FQGNSA. As DNA, the CDR3 is TGTGCCAGCAGCTTACTGGGACTAGGAAATGAGCAGTTCTTC. Translated: CASSLLGLGNEQFF.

This clonotype appeared a few times. This sequence joins TRBV27 and TRBJ2-2, with D possibly being TRBD1 (5 bases). V was cut by 6 bases and J by 6 bases, with 11 bases left in between. Germline V gene sequence: CDR1 MNHEY, CDR2 SMNVEV (reference sequence). The CDR3 is 13 amino acids. The CDR3 coding sequence is TGTGCCAGCAGACAGGAACCCCCCGGGGAGCTGTTTTTT. The encoded protein is CASRQEPPGELFF.

This clonotype was seen repeatedly, ten times or more. The chain uses TRBV10-3 and TRBJ2-7; D unresolved. V lost 8 bases and J 0 bases, leaving 11 bases between the germline ends. The CDR3 contains 13 residues. Per the germline V gene, CDR1 is ENHRY and CDR2 is SYGVKD. The CDR3 is CAISSSVSYEQYF. Written as DNA, the CDR3 is TGTGCCATCTCCTCCAGCGTCTCCTACGAGCAGTACTTC.

This clonotype was seen repeatedly, ten times or more. This CDR3 is CATSLLAGGQETQYF. DNA for the CDR3: TGTGCCACCAGCCTACTAGCGGGAGGACAAGAGACCCAGTACTTC. The chain combines TRBV15 with TRBJ2-5; the match to TRBD2 covers 12 bases. The CDR3 is made up of 15 amino acids. Germline V lookup: CDR1 LNHNV, CDR2 YYDKDF (reference sequence). V shed 5 bases and J 2 bases; nucleotides not matched to a gene: 3.

This clonotype came up many times. The chain employs TRBV20-1 and TRBJ2-7; the match to TRBD1 covers 8 bases. With 2 bases clipped from V and 4 bases from J, the junction kept 4 bases outside the gene matches. Per germline, CDR1 DFQATT and CDR2 SNEGSKA (reference sequence). The CDR3 totals 13 residues. CDR3 loop: CSARPGGAYEQYF. The CDR3 nucleotides read TGCAGTGCTAGACCAGGGGGCGCTTACGAGCAGTACTTC.

This clonotype appeared many times. The rearrangement uses TRBV2 and TRBJ2-3; 10 nucleotides agree with TRBD2. CDR3 length: 15 residues. Germline lookup yields CDR1 SNHLY and CDR2 FYNNEI. Unmatched junction bases numbered 3, after V lost 5 bases and J lost 1 base. CDR3 protein: CASSPGTSGTDTQYF. The CDR3 region has the DNA TGTGCCAGCAGTCCCGGGACTAGCGGCACAGATACGCAGTATTTT.